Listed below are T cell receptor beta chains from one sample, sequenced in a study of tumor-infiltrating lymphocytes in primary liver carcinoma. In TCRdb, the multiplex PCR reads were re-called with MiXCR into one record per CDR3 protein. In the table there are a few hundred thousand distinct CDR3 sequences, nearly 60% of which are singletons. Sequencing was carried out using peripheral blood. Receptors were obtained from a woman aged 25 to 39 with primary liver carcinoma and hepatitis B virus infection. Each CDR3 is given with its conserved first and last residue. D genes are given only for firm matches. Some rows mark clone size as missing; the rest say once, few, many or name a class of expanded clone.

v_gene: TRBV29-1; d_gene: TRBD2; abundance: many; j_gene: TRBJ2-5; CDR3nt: TGCAGCGCAAGCGGGATTGGTGAGACCCAGTACTTC; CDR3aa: CSASGIGETQYF
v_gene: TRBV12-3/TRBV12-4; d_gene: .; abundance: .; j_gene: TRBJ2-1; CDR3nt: TGTGCCAGCAGTTCAGTCAACGGCCATGAGCAGTTCTTC; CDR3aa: CASSSVNGHEQFF
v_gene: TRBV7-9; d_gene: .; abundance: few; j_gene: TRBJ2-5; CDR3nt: TGTGCCAGCAGCTTAACCCCCGAAGAGACCCAGTACTTC; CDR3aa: CASSLTPEETQYF
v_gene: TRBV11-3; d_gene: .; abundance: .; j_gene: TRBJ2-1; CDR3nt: TGTGCCAACAGCTTCCAGGCCGGGAATGAGCGGTTCTTC; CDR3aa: CANSFQAGNERFF
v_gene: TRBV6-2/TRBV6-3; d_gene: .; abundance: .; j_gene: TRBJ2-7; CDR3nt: TGTGCCAGTGGGGTGGGATTTTCCTACGAGCAGTACTTC; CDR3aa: CASGVGFSYEQYF
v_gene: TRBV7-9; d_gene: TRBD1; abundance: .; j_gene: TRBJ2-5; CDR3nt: TGTGCCAGCAGCTCGATAGGGGGCGAGGCCCAGTACTTC; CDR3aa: CASSSIGGEAQYF
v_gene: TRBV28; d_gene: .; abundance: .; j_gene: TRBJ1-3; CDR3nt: TGTGCCAGCAGGCCTCCTGACGGTTCAGACACCATATATTTT; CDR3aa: CASRPPDGSDTIYF
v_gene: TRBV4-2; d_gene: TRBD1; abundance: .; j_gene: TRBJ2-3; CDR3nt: TGTGCCAGCAGCCTTCGGGACAGGGGTTTCGCAGATACGCTGTATTTT; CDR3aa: CASSLRDRGFADTLYF
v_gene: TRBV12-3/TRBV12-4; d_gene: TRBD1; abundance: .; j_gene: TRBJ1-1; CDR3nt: TGTGCCAGCAGTTCATCCAGGGGGCACGGCACTGAAGCTTTCTTT; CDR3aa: CASSSSRGHGTEAFF
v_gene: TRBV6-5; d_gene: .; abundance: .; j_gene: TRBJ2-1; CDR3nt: TGTGCCAGGAGTGGGGCGGAATCCTACAGTGAGCAGTTCTTC; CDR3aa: CARSGAESYSEQFF
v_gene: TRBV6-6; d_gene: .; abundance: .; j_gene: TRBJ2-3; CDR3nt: TGTGCCAGCAGTTACGACTCTAACACAGATACGCAGTATTTT; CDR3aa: CASSYDSNTDTQYF
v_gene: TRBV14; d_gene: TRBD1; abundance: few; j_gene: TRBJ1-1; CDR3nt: TGTGCCAGCAGCCTCTTAACTGGGGGACAGGGGTATTGGGACACTGAAGCTTTCTTT; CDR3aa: CASSLLTGGQGYWDTEAFF
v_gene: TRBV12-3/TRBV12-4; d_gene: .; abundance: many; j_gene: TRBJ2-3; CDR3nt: TGTGCCAGCAGCCTTCCTCCACGGGACACGCAGTATTTT; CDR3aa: CASSLPPRDTQYF
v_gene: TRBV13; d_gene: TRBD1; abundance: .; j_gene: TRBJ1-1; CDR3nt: TGTGCCAGCACCCCCAACAGGGACAGGGGATATATCAACACTGAAGCTTTCTTT; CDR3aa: CASTPNRDRGYINTEAFF
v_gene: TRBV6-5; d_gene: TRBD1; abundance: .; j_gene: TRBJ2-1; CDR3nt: TGTGCCAGCAGTTTCCTCTCCCCCGGGACAGGGGGAAATGAGCAGTTCTTC; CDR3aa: CASSFLSPGTGGNEQFF
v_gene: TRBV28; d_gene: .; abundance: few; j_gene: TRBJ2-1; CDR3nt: TGTGCCAGCAGTTTAGCCTCTAGCAATGAGCAGTTCTTC; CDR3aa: CASSLASSNEQFF
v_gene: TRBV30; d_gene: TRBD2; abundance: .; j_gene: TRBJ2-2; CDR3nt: TGTGTCTGGGGGGGGACCGGGGAGCTGTTTTTT; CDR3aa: CVWGGTGELFF
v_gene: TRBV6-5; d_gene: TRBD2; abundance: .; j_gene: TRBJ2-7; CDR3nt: TGTACCAGCCGGGAGTTGAGCGGGAAGGTTAAATCTTCCTACGAGCAGTACTTC; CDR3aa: CTSRELSGKVKSSYEQYF
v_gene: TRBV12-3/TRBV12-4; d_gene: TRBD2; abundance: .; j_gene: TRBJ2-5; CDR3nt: TGTGCCAGCAGTTTACAGGGGACTAGCGGGCCCGAGCGGGTGCCAGCCGAGCGGTACTTC; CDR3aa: CASSLQGTSGPERVPAERYF
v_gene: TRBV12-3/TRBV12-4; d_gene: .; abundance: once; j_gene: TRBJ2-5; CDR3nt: TGTGCCAGCAGTCCAGCGGTCTCTGTCCGGGAGACCCAGTACTTC; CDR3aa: CASSPAVSVRETQYF
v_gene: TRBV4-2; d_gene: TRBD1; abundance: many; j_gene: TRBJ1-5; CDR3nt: TGTGCCAGCAGCCAGAGACAGGGGTTCGGCAATCAGCCCCAGCATTTT; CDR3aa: CASSQRQGFGNQPQHF
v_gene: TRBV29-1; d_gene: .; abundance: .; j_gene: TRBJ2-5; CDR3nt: TGCAGCGTTGGGATACTGAGGGAGCGCGTGATCGAAGAGACCCAGTACTTC; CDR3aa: CSVGILRERVIEETQYF
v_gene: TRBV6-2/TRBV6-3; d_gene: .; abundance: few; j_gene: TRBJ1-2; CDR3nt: TGTGCCAGCAGTTTGGAGGGGCAGAGCTATGGCTACACCTTC; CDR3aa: CASSLEGQSYGYTF
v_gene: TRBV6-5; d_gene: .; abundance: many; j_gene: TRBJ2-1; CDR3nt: TGTGCCAGCAGCCGTTCAGGGAGACTAGAGCAGTTCTTC; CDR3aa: CASSRSGRLEQFF
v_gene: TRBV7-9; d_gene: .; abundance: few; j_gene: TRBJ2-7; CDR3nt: TGTGCCAGCAGGCCGACAGCCGGCTACGAGCAGTACTTC; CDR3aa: CASRPTAGYEQYF
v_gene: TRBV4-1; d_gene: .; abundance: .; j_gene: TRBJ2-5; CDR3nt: TGCGCCAGCAGCCAAGGTTCAAGCGGCCGAGAGAGCCAGTACTTC; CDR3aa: CASSQGSSGRESQYF
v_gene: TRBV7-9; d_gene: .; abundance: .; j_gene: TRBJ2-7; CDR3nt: TGTGCCAGCAGCTCCCCGCCCCATTTTACGGGCCCCTCCTACGAGCAGTACTTC; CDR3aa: CASSSPPHFTGPSYEQYF
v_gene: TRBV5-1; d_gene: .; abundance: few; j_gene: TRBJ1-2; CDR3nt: TGCGCCAGCAGCTCCAATATCGGCTACACCTTC; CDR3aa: CASSSNIGYTF
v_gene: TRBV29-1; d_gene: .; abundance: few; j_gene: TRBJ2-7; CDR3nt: TGCAGCGTTGGGGCCCCGGCTTCCTACGAGCAGTACTTC; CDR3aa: CSVGAPASYEQYF
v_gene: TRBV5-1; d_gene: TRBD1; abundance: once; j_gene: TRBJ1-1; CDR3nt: TGCGCCAGCAGCTTTGGACAGGATTACACTGAAGCTTTCTTT; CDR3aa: CASSFGQDYTEAFF
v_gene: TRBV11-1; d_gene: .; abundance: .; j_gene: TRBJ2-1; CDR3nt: TGTGCCAGCTGTTTAGCCAGAGGGACCGAGCAGTTCTTC; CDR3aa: CASCLARGTEQFF
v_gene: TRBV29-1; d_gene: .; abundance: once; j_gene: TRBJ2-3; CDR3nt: .; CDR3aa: CSVGQGAATDTLYF
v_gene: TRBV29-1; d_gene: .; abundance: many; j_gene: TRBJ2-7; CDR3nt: TGCAGCGCAGAGGACCGGGCGGACGAGCAGTACTTC; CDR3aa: CSAEDRADEQYF
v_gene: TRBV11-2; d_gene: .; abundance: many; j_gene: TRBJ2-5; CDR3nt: TGTGCCAGCAGCTTCTTTTATGGGGAAGGGACCCAGTACTTC; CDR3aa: CASSFFYGEGTQYF
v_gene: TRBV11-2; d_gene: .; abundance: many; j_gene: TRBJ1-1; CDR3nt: TGTGCCAGCAGCTTAGAAGGCAGACAGGCCCCGTCCCCCTTCTTT; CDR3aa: CASSLEGRQAPSPFF
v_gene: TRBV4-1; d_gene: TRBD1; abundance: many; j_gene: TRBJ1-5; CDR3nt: TGCGCCAGCAGCCCCAACGAGTCGCAGGGGGATCAGCCCCAGCATTTT; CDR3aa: CASSPNESQGDQPQHF
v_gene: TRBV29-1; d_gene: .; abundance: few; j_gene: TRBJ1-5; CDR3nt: TGCAGCGTTGGGAGACAGTCTAATAGCAATCAGCCCCAGCATTTT; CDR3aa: CSVGRQSNSNQPQHF
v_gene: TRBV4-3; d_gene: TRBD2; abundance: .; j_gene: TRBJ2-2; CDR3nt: TGCGCCAGGAGCCAATCTCTCCCCTCAGGACTAGCGGGAGTTCGCGGGGAGCTGTTTTTT; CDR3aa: CARSQSLPSGLAGVRGELFF
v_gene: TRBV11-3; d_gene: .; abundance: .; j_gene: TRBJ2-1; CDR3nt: TGTGCCAGCAACTTAGTGGGCCTAGCGAGAGGAATTGAGCAGTTCTTC; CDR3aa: CASNLVGLARGIEQFF
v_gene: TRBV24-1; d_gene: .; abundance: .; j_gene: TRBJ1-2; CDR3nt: TGTGCCACCTCCCCCCCAGAGGGCATTTCGCCGCGCGGCTACACCTTC; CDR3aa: CATSPPEGISPRGYTF
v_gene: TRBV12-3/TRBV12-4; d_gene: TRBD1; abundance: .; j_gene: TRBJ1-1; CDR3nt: TGTGCCAGCAGTTTACCAGGGGGCCGGAACACTGAAGCTTTCTTT; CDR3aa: CASSLPGGRNTEAFF
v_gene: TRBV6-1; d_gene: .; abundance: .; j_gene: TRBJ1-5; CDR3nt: TGTGCCAGCAAGGGAGGGCTTATTCAGCCCCAGCATTTT; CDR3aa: CASKGGLIQPQHF
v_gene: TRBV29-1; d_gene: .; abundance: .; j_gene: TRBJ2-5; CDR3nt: TGCCGCGCAATTACCCTGGCCCAGTACTTC; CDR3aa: CRAITLAQYF
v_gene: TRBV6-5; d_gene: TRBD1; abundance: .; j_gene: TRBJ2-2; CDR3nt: TGTGCCAGCAGGCTATGTGGGGACAGTTTCACCGGGGAGCTGTTTTTT; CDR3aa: CASRLCGDSFTGELFF
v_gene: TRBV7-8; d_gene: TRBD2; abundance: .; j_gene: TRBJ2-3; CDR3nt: TGTGCCAGCAGCGGACAGGGGACTAGCGGGCCAAGAGATACGCAGTATTTT; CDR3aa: CASSGQGTSGPRDTQYF
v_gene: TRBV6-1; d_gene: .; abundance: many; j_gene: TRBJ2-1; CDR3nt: TGTGCCAGCAGTCCGTACCATGAGCAGTTCTTC; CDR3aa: CASSPYHEQFF